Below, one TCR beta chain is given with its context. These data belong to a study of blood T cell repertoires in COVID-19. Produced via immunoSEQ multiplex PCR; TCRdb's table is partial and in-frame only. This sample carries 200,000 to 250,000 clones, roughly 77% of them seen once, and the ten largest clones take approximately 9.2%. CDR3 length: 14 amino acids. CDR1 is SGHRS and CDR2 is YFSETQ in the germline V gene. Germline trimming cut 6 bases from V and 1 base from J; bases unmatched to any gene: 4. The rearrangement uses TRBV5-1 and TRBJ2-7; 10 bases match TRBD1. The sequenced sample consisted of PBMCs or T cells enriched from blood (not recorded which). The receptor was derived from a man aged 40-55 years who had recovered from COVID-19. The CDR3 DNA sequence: TGCGCCAGCAACCCGGGACAGGGGTCCTACGAGCAGTACTTC. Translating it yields CASNPGQGSYEQYF.